This entry describes one T cell receptor beta chain. Germline lookup yields CDR1 GTSNPN and CDR2 SVGIG (reference sequence). This CDR3 is 13 amino acids long. V lost 2 bases to trimming and J lost 2 bases, with 9 bases between them. This sample is part of a study of blood T cell repertoires in COVID-19. Per the original methods: Estimation of nucleated cell counts was performed using reference gene primer amplification. Produced via immunoSEQ multiplex PCR; TCRdb's table is partial and in-frame only. For V, J and clone size, that table is used; D and trimming come from the DNA. This sample has approximately 150,000 clones, with about 85% found just once.

The chain carries TRBV30 and TRBJ1-1; D gene ambiguous. The source material was peripheral blood. The sequence was obtained from a human donor with acute or convalescent COVID-19. The donor label of this sample is uncertain. CDR3 protein: CAWSQLVNTEAFF. Here the CDR3 DNA reads TGTGCCTGGAGTCAACTCGTAAACACTGAAGCTTTCTTT.